This T cell receptor (beta chain) was retrieved from a study of PD-L1 blockade in urothelial cancer. Overall study context: Before enrollment, 0 to 3 chemotherapy regimens had been given to patients. Blood analysis was done at 3 weeks (second dose) and 6 weeks after treatment began. Blood gave a median 141,255 T cells.

It was locally advanced or metastatic urothelial carcinoma that patients had. Germline V gene sequence: CDR1 MNHNS, CDR2 SASEGT. V lost 0 bases and J lost 2, with 13 bases in between. The CDR3 covers 16 residues. Clones were read by immunoSEQ multiplex PCR, and TCRdb kept only the in-frame ones, dropping some. The sample yields 30,000 or so clones, 75% to 90% seen once. This chain connects TRBV6-1 to TRBJ1-2; D uncertain. Material: PBMCs, obtained around atezolizumab (anti-PD-L1) treatment. The TCR was taken from a man between 45 and 60 years old with urothelial cancer. The chain's CDR3 is CASSEARVWGNYGYTF. DNA for the CDR3: TGTGCCAGCAGTGAAGCGAGGGTGTGGGGAAACTATGGCTACACCTTC.